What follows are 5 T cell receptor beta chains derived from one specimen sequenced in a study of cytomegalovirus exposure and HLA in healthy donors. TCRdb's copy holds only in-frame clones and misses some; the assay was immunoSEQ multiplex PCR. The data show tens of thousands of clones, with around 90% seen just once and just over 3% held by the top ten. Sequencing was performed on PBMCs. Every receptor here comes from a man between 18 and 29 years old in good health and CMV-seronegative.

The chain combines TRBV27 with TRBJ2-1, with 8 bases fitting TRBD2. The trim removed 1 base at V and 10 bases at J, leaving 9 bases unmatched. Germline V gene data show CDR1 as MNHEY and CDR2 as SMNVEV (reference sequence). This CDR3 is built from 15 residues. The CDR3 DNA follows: TGTGCCAGCAGTTTATTAGCGGGAACGCATTGGGAGCAGTTCTTC. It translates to CASSLLAGTHWEQFF.

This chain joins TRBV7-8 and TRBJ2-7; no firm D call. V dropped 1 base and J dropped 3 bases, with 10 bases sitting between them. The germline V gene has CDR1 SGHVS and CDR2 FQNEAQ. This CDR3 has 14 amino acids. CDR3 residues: CASSLGRVGYEQYF. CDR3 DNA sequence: TGTGCCAGCAGCTTAGGCCGGGTGGGCTACGAGCAGTACTTC.

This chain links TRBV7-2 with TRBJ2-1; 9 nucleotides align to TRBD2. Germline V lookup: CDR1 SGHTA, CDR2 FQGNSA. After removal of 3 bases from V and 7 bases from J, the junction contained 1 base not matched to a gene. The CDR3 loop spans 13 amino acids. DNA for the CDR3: TGTGCCAGCAGCTTGGCGGGGGGGAATGAGCAGTTCTTC. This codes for CASSLAGGNEQFF. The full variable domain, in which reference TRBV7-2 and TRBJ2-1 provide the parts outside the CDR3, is GAGVSQSPSNKVTEKGKDVELRCDPISGHTALYWYRQSLGQGLEFLIYFQGNSAPDKSGLPSDRFSAERTGGSVSTLTIQRTQQEDSAVYLCASSLAGGNEQFFGPGTRLTVL.

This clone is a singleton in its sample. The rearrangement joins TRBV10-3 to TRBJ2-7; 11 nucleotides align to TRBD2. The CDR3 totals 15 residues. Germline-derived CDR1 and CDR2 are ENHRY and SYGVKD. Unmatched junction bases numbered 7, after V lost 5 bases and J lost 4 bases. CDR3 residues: CAISPTSGGTYEQYF. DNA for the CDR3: TGTGCCATCAGTCCCACTAGCGGGGGAACATACGAGCAGTACTTC.

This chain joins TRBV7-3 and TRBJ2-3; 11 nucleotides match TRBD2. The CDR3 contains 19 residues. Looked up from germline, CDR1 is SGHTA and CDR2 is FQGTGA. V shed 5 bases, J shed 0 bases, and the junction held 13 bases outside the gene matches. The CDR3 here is CASSPTGGSGGGSTDTQYF. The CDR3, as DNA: TGTGCCAGCAGCCCTACCGGGGGTAGCGGGGGGGGTAGCACAGATACGCAGTATTTT.